This TCR beta chain was sequenced during a study of T cell responses to AZD1222 COVID-19 vaccine (dated by TCRdb to the early 2020s). With respect to the entire study: AZD1222 recipients given second doses at about 4 weeks or at about 12 weeks were pooled, since spike-specific TCR depth and breadth were not found to differ between the two schedules. TCR sequencing covered fewer than 250 trial participants: 200 to 220 given two doses of AZD1222 and 26 given two doses of MenACWY control vaccine. Trial participants were enrolled by age into subgroups of 18-55, 56-69 and 70-plus years, and roughly 160, 29 and 62 TCR-sequenced participants, respectively, were included in these subgroups. What the work shows at the level of the full study, not this receptor alone: A significant rise in spike-specific TCR breadth and depth was observed after two AZD1222 doses relative to day 0 and relative to MenACWY recipients. Most participants were white British and females outnumbered males, and the authors suggested that clonal diversity may have been underestimated. Reportedly, close to half of the unique spike-specific TCRs recognized epitopes lying outside the regions that are mutated in the B.1.351 and B.1.1.7 variants. In the small 56-69-year group, the increase in depth fell short of significance, most likely because of low power. CD4 TCRs associated with the vaccine covered the entire spike protein, and the dominant responses were in regions 160-218 and 743-854. Because no samples from the day 14 peak response were available, repertoires could be characterized only after the peak T cell response. Conclusions about previously exposed vaccinees are limited because only five to seven AZD1222 recipients were SARS-CoV-2 seropositive at baseline.

As concerns this clone: Its antigen remains unidentified. Base quality data are lacking; no much larger clone is found one base away.

The CDR3 regions of human TCRbeta chains were analyzed by immunosequencing. From the authors' description of their analysis: Repertoire TCRs were matched against a reference library of SARS-CoV-2-specific TCRs generated with the MIRA antigen-specificity platform. Breadth was defined as the fraction of unique TCRs that were SARS-CoV-2-associated. Depth was defined as the fraction of total T cells that were SARS-CoV-2-associated. Using the MIRA data, each spike-specific TCR was mapped to the spike region that the TCR reacts to and placed in a CD4 or CD8 class. Log10-transformed breadth and depth values were compared by one-way ANOVA with Sidak's multiple comparisons tests. TCRdb re-hosts the immuneACCESS table, in-frame sequences only. Its copies lack some clones; in the studies checked, an unresolved V gene accounts for under half of them, and the cause for the rest is not known. Clonal size and the V and J genes are those of that table, whereas D and trimming came from the DNA. In this sample the table shows about 86,000 clones, around 73% of which occur a single time. Clones ranked in the top ten supply around 20% of the sample.

What this sample's time point label stands for: baseline before first vaccination. Samples from vaccinated people were obtained from the UK trials COV001 and COV002, which included a single-blind randomized controlled phase 2/3 trial of AZD1222 (ChAdOx1 nCoV-19) in healthy adults. Trial participant PBMC samples were collected at day 0 and day 28 after the second dose for TCRbeta chain sequencing. V lost 4 bases and J lost 5 bases; the stretch between them is 11 bases long. From the cysteine through the phenylalanine, the CDR3 covers 14 amino acids. Only CDR3 DNA is held: 42 bases, read in frame from base 1. CDR1 and CDR2 are drawn from the germline V gene (reference sequence): LGHDT, YNNKEL.

The clonotype comes from an adult in good health. This specimen consisted of peripheral blood, obtained on day 0 of AZD1222 vaccination. Recombination connected TRBV3-1 (or the pseudogene TRBV3-2) to TRBJ1-4; TRBD1 is perhaps the D gene, given 5 matching bases. CDR3 sequence: CASSPRGSNEKLFF. The sequenced DNA is TGTGCCAGCAGCCCCCGGGGCTCAAATGAAAAACTGTTTTTT.